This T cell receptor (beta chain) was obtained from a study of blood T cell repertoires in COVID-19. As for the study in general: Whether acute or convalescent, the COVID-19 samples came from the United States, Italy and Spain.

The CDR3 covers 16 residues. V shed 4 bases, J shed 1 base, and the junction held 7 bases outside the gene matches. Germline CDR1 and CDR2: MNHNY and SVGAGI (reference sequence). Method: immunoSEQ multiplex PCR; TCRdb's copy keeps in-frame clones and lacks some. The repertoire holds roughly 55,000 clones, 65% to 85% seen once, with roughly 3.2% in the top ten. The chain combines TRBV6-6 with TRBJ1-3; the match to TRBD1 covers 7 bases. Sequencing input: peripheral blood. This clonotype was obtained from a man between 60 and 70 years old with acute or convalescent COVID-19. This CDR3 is CASSLDRVGSGNTIYF. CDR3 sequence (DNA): TGTGCCAGCAGTTTAGACAGGGTGGGGTCTGGAAACACCATATATTTT.